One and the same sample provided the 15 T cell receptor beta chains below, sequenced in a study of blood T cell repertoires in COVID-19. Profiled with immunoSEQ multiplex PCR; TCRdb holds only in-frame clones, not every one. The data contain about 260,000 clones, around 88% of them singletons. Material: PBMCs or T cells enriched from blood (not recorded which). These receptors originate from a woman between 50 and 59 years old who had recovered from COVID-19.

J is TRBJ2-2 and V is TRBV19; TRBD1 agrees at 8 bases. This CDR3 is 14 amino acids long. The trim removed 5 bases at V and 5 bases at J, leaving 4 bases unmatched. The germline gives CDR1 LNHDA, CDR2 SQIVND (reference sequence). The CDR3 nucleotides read TGTGCCAGTAGTGGATGGACAGGGACCGGGGAGCTGTTTTTT. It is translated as CASSGWTGTGELFF.

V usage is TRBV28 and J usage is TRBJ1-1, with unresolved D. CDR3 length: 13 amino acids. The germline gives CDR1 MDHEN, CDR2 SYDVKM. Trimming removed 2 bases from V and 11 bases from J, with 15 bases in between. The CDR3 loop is CASSLAGTAGAFF. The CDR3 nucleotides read TGTGCCAGCAGTTTAGCCGGCACAGCCGGTGCTTTCTTT.

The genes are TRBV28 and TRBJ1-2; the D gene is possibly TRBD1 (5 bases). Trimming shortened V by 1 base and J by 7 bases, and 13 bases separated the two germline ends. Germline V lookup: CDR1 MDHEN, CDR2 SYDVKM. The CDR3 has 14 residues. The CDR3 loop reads CASSLSRTRGGYTF. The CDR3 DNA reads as TGTGCCAGCAGTTTATCGAGGACAAGAGGTGGCTACACCTTC.

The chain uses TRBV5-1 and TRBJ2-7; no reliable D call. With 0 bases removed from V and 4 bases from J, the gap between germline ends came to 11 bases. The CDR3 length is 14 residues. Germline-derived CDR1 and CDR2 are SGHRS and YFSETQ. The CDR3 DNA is TGCGCCAGCAGCTTGGCCCAGTCTCCGTACGAGCAGTACTTC. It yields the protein CASSLAQSPYEQYF.

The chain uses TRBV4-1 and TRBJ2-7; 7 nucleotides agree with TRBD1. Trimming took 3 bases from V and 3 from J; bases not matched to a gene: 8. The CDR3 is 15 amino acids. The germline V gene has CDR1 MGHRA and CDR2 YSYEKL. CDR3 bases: TGCGCCAGCAGCCACCAGGACAGGAGAGACTACGAGCAGTACTTC. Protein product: CASSHQDRRDYEQYF.

The CDR3 coding sequence is TGTGCCAGCAGCCCCCGGGGACAGGTCGGCGGCAATGAGCAGTTCTTC. It codes for CASSPRGQVGGNEQFF. The V and J genes are TRBV11-2 and TRBJ2-1; 8 nucleotides match TRBD1. The germline CDR1 and CDR2 sequences are SGHAT and FQNNGV. The CDR3 covers 16 residues. With 5 bases clipped from V and 6 bases from J, the junction kept 12 bases outside the gene matches.

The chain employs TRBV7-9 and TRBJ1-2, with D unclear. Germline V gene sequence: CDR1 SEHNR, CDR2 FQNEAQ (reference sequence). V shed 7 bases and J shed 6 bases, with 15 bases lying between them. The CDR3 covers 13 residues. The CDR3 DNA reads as TGTGCCAGCATCTCTCGGGATTTTCATGGCTACACCTTC. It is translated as CASISRDFHGYTF.

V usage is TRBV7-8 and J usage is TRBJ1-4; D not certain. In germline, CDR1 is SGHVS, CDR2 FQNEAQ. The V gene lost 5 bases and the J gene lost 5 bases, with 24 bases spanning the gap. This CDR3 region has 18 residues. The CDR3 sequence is CASSPRDPRMWQNEKLFF. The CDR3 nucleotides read TGTGCCAGCAGCCCTCGGGATCCCCGGATGTGGCAGAATGAAAAACTGTTTTTT.

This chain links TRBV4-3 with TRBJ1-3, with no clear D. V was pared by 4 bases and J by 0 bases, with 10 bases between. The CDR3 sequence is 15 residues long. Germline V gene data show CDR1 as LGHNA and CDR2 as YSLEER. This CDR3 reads CASSRDTFSGNTIYF. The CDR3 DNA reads TGCGCCAGCAGCCGAGACACTTTCTCTGGAAACACCATATATTTT.

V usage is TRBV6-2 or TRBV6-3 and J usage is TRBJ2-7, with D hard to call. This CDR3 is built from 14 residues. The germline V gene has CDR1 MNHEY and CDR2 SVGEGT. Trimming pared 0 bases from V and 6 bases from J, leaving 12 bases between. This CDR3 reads CASSYSVSTGEQYF. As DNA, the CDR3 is TGTGCCAGCAGTTACTCGGTGTCAACGGGCGAGCAGTACTTC.

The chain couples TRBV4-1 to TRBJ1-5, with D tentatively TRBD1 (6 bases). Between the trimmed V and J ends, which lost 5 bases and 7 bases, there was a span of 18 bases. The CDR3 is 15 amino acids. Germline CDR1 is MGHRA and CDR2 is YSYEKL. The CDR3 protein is CASSTRQAEGQPQHF. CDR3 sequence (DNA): TGCGCCAGCAGCACACGACAGGCAGAAGGGCAGCCCCAGCATTTT.

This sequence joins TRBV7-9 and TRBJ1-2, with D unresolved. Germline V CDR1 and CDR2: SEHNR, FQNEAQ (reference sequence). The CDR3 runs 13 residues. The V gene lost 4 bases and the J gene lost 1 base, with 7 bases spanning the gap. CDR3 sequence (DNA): TGTGCCAGCAGCTACGGGAATAACTATGGCTACACCTTC. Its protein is CASSYGNNYGYTF.

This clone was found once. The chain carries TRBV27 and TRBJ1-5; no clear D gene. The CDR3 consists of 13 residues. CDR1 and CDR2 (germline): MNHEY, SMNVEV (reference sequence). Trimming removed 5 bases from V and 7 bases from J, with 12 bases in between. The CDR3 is CASSNQEGQPQHF. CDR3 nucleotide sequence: TGTGCCAGCAGTAACCAGGAGGGACAGCCCCAGCATTTT.

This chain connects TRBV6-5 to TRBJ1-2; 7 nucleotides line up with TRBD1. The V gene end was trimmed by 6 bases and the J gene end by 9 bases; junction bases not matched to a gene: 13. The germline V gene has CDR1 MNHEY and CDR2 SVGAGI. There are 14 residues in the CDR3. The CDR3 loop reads CASRITLQTGRYTF. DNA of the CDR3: TGTGCCAGCAGGATTACCCTCCAGACAGGGCGCTACACCTTC.

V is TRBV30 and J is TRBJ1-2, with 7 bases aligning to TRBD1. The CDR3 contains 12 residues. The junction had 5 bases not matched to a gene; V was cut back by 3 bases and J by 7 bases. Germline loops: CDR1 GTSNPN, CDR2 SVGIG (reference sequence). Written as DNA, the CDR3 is TGTGCCTGGAGCACAGGGGATTCTGGCTACACCTTC. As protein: CAWSTGDSGYTF.